Following are 6 T cell receptor beta chains from one sample sequenced in a study of T cells in Graves' hyperthyroidism and ophthalmopathy (dated by TCRdb to the late 2010s). The library came from multiplex PCR. Sequenced using an Illumina HiSeq 2000. Amplification of TCR beta CDR3 regions was carried out from RNA transcripts. The TCR CDR3 was subjected to a first round of RT-PCR using the HTBI primer set and the Qiagen OneStep RT-PCR kit. TCRdb took the public reads, trimmed them with fastp at Q25, ran MiXCR for clone calling and kept in-frame beta chains. Rows are combined by CDR3 protein, so each entry shows the most common genes and DNA. In all, the sample holds nearly 600,000 distinct CDR3 sequences, and around 13% of those were seen once. The ten largest make up more than 5% of the sample. Sequencing input: blood. These receptors were taken from a woman in her twenties or thirties with Graves' hyperthyroidism that later progressed to Graves' ophthalmopathy.

At least ten counts were recorded for this clonotype. The genes are TRBV6-2 or TRBV6-3 and TRBJ1-5; 7 bases map to TRBD1. Germline V gene sequence: CDR1 MNHEY, CDR2 SVGEGT. Unmatched junction bases numbered 6, after V lost 5 bases and J lost 5 bases. The CDR3 runs 14 residues. The CDR3 loop reads CASSRNRGDQPQHF. The CDR3 nucleotides are TGTGCCAGCAGTAGAAACAGGGGTGATCAGCCCCAGCATTTT.

This clonotype was counted ten times or more. The rearrangement links TRBV5-1 to TRBJ1-2; D gene uncertain. Germline values: CDR1 SGHRS, CDR2 YFSETQ. V was shortened by 1 base and J by 6 bases, with 10 bases between the two germline ends. This CDR3 comprises 13 residues. The chain's CDR3 is CASSLTGPDGYTF. DNA for the CDR3: TGCGCCAGCAGCTTGACTGGGCCAGATGGCTACACCTTC.

This clonotype was counted ten times or more. The genes are TRBV5-4 and TRBJ2-7, with 9 bases that match TRBD2. The CDR3 contains 14 residues. CDR1 and CDR2 from the germline V gene are SGHNT and YYREEE (reference sequence). The junction had 4 bases not matched to a gene; V was cut back by 1 base and J by 5 bases. DNA of the CDR3: TGTGCCAGCAGCTTGTCGCGGGAGGGCAACGAGCAGTACTTC. Protein sequence: CASSLSREGNEQYF.

V usage is TRBV5-1 and J usage is TRBJ1-1; D perhaps matches TRBD1 (5 bases). Trimming took 4 bases from V and 1 from J, leaving 17 bases between them. The germline CDR1 and CDR2 sequences are SGHRS and YFSETQ. The CDR3 spans 16 residues. The CDR3 here is CASSLIQGPGNTEAFF. The CDR3, as DNA: TGCGCCAGCAGCCTAATTCAGGGTCCCGGGAACACTGAAGCTTTCTTT. The full variable domain, completed using reference TRBV5-1 and TRBJ1-1, is KAGVTQTPRYLIKTRGQQVTLSCSPISGHRSVSWYQQTPGQGLQFLFEYFSETQRNKGNFPGRFSGRQFSNSRSEMNVSTLELGDSALYLCASSLIQGPGNTEAFFGQGTRLTVV.

In this sample, this clonotype turned up many times. The J gene is TRBJ2-7, the V gene TRBV30; D remains unclear. The germline V gene encodes CDR1 GTSNPN and CDR2 SVGIG (reference sequence). V was trimmed by 1 base and J by 3 bases, leaving 4 bases between them. This CDR3 is built from 11 residues. For the CDR3, the DNA is TGTGCCTGGAGTGGAAACTACGAGCAGTACTTC. Translated: CAWSGNYEQYF.

V is TRBV25-1 and J is TRBJ1-5; 7 bases map to TRBD1. The germline gives CDR1 MGHDK, CDR2 SYGVNS. The CDR3 covers 14 residues. V was clipped by 8 bases and J by 3 bases; unmatched bases: 7. The CDR3 nucleotides read TGTGCCAGCGGTTTGGGACAGCACAATCAGCCCCAGCATTTT. It translates to CASGLGQHNQPQHF.